A selection of T cell receptor beta chains follows, all from one sample in a study of blood T cell repertoires in COVID-19. Profiled with immunoSEQ multiplex PCR; TCRdb holds only in-frame clones, not every one. Here the sample spans fewer than 350,000 clones, approximately 86% being singletons. Sequencing input: peripheral blood. These receptors all stem from a woman aged 30 to 39 who had recovered from COVID-19. Each CDR3 is given with its conserved first and last residue. The order of the fields is J gene, D gene, V gene, clone size, CDR3 protein, CDR3 DNA. D genes are given only for firm matches. Clone size appears in some rows only: once, few, many, or a class for an expanded clone.

J: TRBJ1-2
D: .
V: TRBV6-6
size: .
CDR3: CASSQASDIYGYTF
DNA: TGTGCCAGCAGCCAGGCCTCGGACATCTATGGCTACACCTTC

J: TRBJ2-1
D: TRBD1
V: TRBV9
size: .
CDR3: CASSVGGQVNNEQFF
DNA: TGTGCCAGCAGCGTAGGGGGACAGGTTAACAATGAGCAGTTCTTC

J: TRBJ2-1
D: TRBD2
V: TRBV9
size: .
CDR3: CASSVGTSGTWDEQFF
DNA: TGTGCCAGCAGCGTAGGGACTAGCGGGACCTGGGATGAGCAGTTCTTC

J: TRBJ1-2
D: .
V: TRBV6-1
size: .
CDR3: CASSEVGLHGYTF
DNA: TGTGCCAGCAGTGAAGTGGGGCTCCATGGCTACACCTTC

J: TRBJ2-7
D: .
V: TRBV7-2
size: .
CDR3: CASSLNRGEQYF
DNA: TGTGCCAGCAGCTTAAACCGCGGGGAGCAGTACTTC

J: TRBJ2-7
D: TRBD2
V: TRBV7-2
size: .
CDR3: CASSLGGGRLYEQYF
DNA: TGTGCCAGCAGCTTAGGGGGCGGGAGACTCTACGAGCAGTACTTC

J: TRBJ1-4
D: TRBD1
V: TRBV25-1
size: .
CDR3: CASRGQPNEKLFF
DNA: TGTGCCAGCAGGGGACAGCCGAATGAAAAACTGTTTTTT

J: TRBJ1-5
D: .
V: TRBV19
size: .
CDR3: CASSITEYSNQPQHF
DNA: TGTGCCAGTAGTATAACGGAGTATAGCAATCAGCCCCAGCATTTT

J: TRBJ2-2
D: TRBD2
V: TRBV5-4
size: .
CDR3: CASSQPGQRGGNTGELFF
DNA: TGTGCCAGCAGCCAACCAGGACAGCGGGGGGGGAACACCGGGGAGCTGTTTTTT

J: TRBJ1-1
D: .
V: TRBV4-3
size: .
CDR3: CASSQVTVRGNTEAFF
DNA: TGCGCCAGCAGCCAAGTAACCGTAAGAGGGAACACTGAAGCTTTCTTT

J: TRBJ2-7
D: .
V: TRBV9
size: .
CDR3: CASSVGGEGYEQYF
DNA: TGTGCCAGCAGCGTAGGGGGGGAAGGCTACGAGCAGTACTTC

J: TRBJ1-3
D: .
V: TRBV10-3
size: .
CDR3: CAISEKVWHTSGNTIYF
DNA: TGTGCCATCAGTGAGAAAGTTTGGCATACCTCTGGAAACACCATATATTTT

J: TRBJ1-2
D: TRBD1
V: TRBV19
size: .
CDR3: CASRKPGQSPLNYGYTF
DNA: TGTGCCAGTAGAAAACCGGGACAGTCGCCTCTTAACTATGGCTACACCTTC

J: TRBJ2-5
D: .
V: TRBV11-2
size: .
CDR3: CASSMGALETQYF
DNA: TGTGCCAGCAGCATGGGGGCTTTGGAGACCCAGTACTTC

J: TRBJ1-2
D: .
V: TRBV20-1
size: .
CDR3: CSARVPSGYTF
DNA: TGCAGTGCTAGAGTTCCGTCTGGCTACACCTTC

J: TRBJ1-1
D: TRBD1
V: TRBV15
size: .
CDR3: CATSKRPGQGAWDTEAFF
DNA: TGTGCCACCTCTAAGCGTCCGGGACAGGGGGCTTGGGACACTGAAGCTTTCTTT

J: TRBJ1-2
D: .
V: TRBV7-9
size: few
CDR3: CASSPGQGNGYTF
DNA: TGTGCCAGCAGCCCGGGGCAGGGGAATGGCTACACCTTC

J: TRBJ1-2
D: TRBD1
V: TRBV11-2
size: .
CDR3: CASSGLPGQSYGYTF
DNA: TGTGCCAGCAGCGGGCTCCCGGGACAGAGTTATGGCTACACCTTC

J: TRBJ2-1
D: .
V: TRBV14
size: .
CDR3: CASSYRTLYNEQFF
DNA: TGTGCCAGCAGCTACCGGACATTGTACAATGAGCAGTTCTTC

J: TRBJ2-2
D: .
V: TRBV24-1
size: .
CDR3: CATSDSNRNTGELFF
DNA: TGTGCCACCAGTGATTCCAACAGAAACACCGGGGAGCTGTTTTTT

J: TRBJ2-7
D: .
V: TRBV28
size: .
CDR3: CASSLAGDSYEQYF
DNA: TGTGCCAGCAGTTTAGCCGGGGATTCCTACGAGCAGTACTTC

J: TRBJ2-7
D: TRBD1
V: TRBV4-1
size: .
CDR3: CASSRTGQVNYEQYF
DNA: TGCGCCAGCAGCCGTACGGGACAGGTGAACTACGAGCAGTACTTC

J: TRBJ1-2
D: .
V: TRBV6-6
size: .
CDR3: CASSYSHNLEHGYTF
DNA: TGTGCCAGCAGTTATTCTCACAACCTGGAGCATGGCTACACCTTC

J: TRBJ2-7
D: TRBD1
V: TRBV15
size: .
CDR3: CATSVNRGPSSYEQYF
DNA: TGTGCCACCAGCGTCAACAGGGGGCCCTCCTCCTACGAGCAGTACTTC

J: TRBJ2-7
D: .
V: TRBV7-6
size: few
CDR3: CASSPRDNSYEQYF
DNA: TGTGCCAGCAGCCCCCGGGACAACTCCTACGAGCAGTACTTC

J: TRBJ2-5
D: TRBD2
V: TRBV3-1/TRBV3-2
size: .
CDR3: CASSQGGREETQYF
DNA: TGTGCCAGCAGCCAAGGCGGGAGAGAAGAGACCCAGTACTTC

J: TRBJ2-7
D: .
V: TRBV28
size: .
CDR3: CASSLTRAQDEQYF
DNA: TGTGCCAGCAGTTTAACTAGGGCTCAAGACGAGCAGTACTTC

J: TRBJ1-2
D: TRBD1
V: TRBV28
size: .
CDR3: CASSLPGQGRGYTF
DNA: TGTGCCAGCAGTCTACCCGGACAGGGTCGTGGCTACACCTTC

J: TRBJ2-2
D: .
V: TRBV3-1/TRBV3-2
size: .
CDR3: CASSQDTSGLGRGELFF
DNA: TGTGCCAGCAGCCAAGATACCAGCGGGTTGGGGCGCGGGGAGCTGTTTTTT

J: TRBJ2-7
D: TRBD1
V: TRBV9
size: .
CDR3: CASNAGGESDEQYF
DNA: TGTGCCAGCAACGCAGGGGGAGAGAGCGACGAGCAGTACTTC

J: TRBJ2-2
D: .
V: TRBV5-4
size: .
CDR3: CASSLVVPRGTGELFF
DNA: TGTGCCAGCAGCTTGGTCGTCCCCCGAGGCACCGGGGAGCTGTTTTTT

J: TRBJ2-2
D: TRBD1
V: TRBV7-3
size: .
CDR3: CASSSPPGQGNTGELFF
DNA: TGTGCCAGCAGCTCTCCCCCGGGACAGGGTAACACCGGGGAGCTGTTTTTT

J: TRBJ1-4
D: .
V: TRBV11-2
size: .
CDR3: CASSPYNRVDEKLFF
DNA: TGTGCCAGCAGCCCTTACAACAGGGTGGACGAAAAACTGTTTTTT

J: TRBJ1-5
D: .
V: TRBV27
size: .
CDR3: CASSSGPFPQHF
DNA: TGTGCCAGCAGTTCAGGCCCCTTTCCCCAGCATTTT